The clone carrying this T cell receptor beta chain was counted once. This entry comes from a study of blood T cell repertoires in COVID-19. Study-wide background: From T cells, B-cell-depleted T cells, or PBMCs came the material, which was cDNA or gDNA.

Original processing methods: From reference gene primer amplification, estimates of nucleated cell counts were derived. TCRdb keeps only in-frame clones here, not all; method: immunoSEQ multiplex PCR. V, J and clone size are taken as reported in that table, and D and trimming were inferred from the DNA itself. The data hold more than 100,000 clones, with 79% observed a single time. This sequence originates from a woman of 80 years or more with acute or convalescent COVID-19. Sequenced: peripheral blood.

The CDR3 nucleotides read TGCAGCGTTGGACAGCTTTACACTGAAGCTTTCTTT. It yields the protein CSVGQLYTEAFF. V gene TRBV29-1 combines with J gene TRBJ1-1; weak D call: TRBD1 (5 bases). Germline V gives CDR1 SQVTM, CDR2 ANQGSEA. Trimming removed 4 bases at V and 3 bases at J, with 9 bases between. The CDR3 has 12 amino acids.